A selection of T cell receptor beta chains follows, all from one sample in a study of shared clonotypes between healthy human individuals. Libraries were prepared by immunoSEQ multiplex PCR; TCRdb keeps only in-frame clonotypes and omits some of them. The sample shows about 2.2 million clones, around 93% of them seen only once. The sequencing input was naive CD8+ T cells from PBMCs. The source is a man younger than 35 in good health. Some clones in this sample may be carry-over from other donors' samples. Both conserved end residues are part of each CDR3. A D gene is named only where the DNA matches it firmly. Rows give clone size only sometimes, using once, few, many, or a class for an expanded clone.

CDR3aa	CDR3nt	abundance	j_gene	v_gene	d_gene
CASSLSGWGSYEQYF	TGTGCCAGCAGTTTATCAGGCTGGGGGTCCTACGAGCAGTACTTC	.	TRBJ2-7	TRBV27	.
CASSVPRTGGEQYF	TGTGCCAGCAGCGTGCCCCGGACGGGGGGGGAGCAGTACTTC	.	TRBJ2-7	TRBV9	TRBD2
CASSFTGGNQPQHF	TGTGCCAGCAGTTTCACAGGGGGAAATCAGCCCCAGCATTTT	.	TRBJ1-5	TRBV27	TRBD1
CASSQTPQGTWETQYF	TGCGCCAGCAGCCAGACACCACAGGGTACGTGGGAGACCCAGTACTTC	.	TRBJ2-5	TRBV4-1	.
CASSLGYRGAYEQYF	TGTGCCAGCAGCTTGGGTTACAGGGGGGCCTACGAGCAGTACTTC	.	TRBJ2-7	TRBV5-6	TRBD1
CASSQDVQGSYYNEQFF	TGCGCCAGCAGCCAAGATGTTCAGGGTTCGTACTACAATGAGCAGTTCTTC	.	TRBJ2-1	TRBV4-1	.
CASSLSRGREGEKLFF	TGTGCCAGCAGTTTATCCCGCGGCAGGGAGGGTGAAAAACTGTTTTTT	.	TRBJ1-4	TRBV27	.
CASSPGLGTEAFF	TGCGCCAGCAGCCCAGGGTTAGGCACTGAAGCTTTCTTT	.	TRBJ1-1	TRBV10-2	.
CASSSPSGPDTQYF	TGTGCCAGCAGCTCACCTAGCGGGCCAGATACGCAGTATTTT	.	TRBJ2-3	TRBV7-2	TRBD2
CASRRDNVNTEAFF	TGTGCCAGCCGCCGGGACAATGTGAACACTGAAGCTTTCTTT	.	TRBJ1-1	TRBV19	.
CASSLGADEQYF	TGTGCCAGCAGCTTAGGGGCGGACGAGCAGTACTTC	.	TRBJ2-7	TRBV7-9	.
CASSSNRDRGYEQYF	TGTGCCAGCAGCTCTAACCGGGACAGGGGATACGAGCAGTACTTC	.	TRBJ2-7	TRBV7-9	TRBD1
CAIRAASGSIDTQYF	TGTGCCATCCGTGCGGCTAGCGGATCGATAGATACGCAGTATTTT	.	TRBJ2-3	TRBV10-3	TRBD2
CASRGWSADSGRPTYEQYF	TGTGCCAGTAGGGGGTGGTCCGCGGATAGCGGGAGGCCTACCTACGAGCAGTACTTC	.	TRBJ2-7	TRBV19	TRBD2
CASSSGQLEAFF	TGTGCCAGCAGTTCCGGACAGCTTGAAGCTTTCTTT	.	TRBJ1-1	TRBV6-5	.
CASSGGTEAFF	TGTGCCAGCTCAGGGGGCACTGAAGCTTTCTTT	.	TRBJ1-1	TRBV19	TRBD1
CASSQTLAITYEQYF	TGTGCCAGCAGCCAGACCTTGGCTATAACCTACGAGCAGTACTTC	.	TRBJ2-7	TRBV4-2	.
CASSHSYPIKYEQYF	TGCGCCAGCAGCCATTCCTATCCCATCAAATACGAGCAGTACTTC	once	TRBJ2-7	TRBV4-3	.
CSVPGLGLLTDTQYF	TGCAGCGTCCCGGGACTAGGCTTACTCACAGATACGCAGTATTTT	.	TRBJ2-3	TRBV29-1	TRBD2
CASSFSGSYEQYF	TGTGCCAGCAGTTTCAGCGGTTCCTACGAGCAGTACTTC	.	TRBJ2-7	TRBV27	.
CASSDRLIGSYNEQFF	TGTGCCAGCAGTGACAGGCTAATCGGATCCTACAATGAGCAGTTCTTC	.	TRBJ2-1	TRBV6-4	.
CASSLRGSRHNEQFF	TGTGCCAGCAGCTTACGGGGGAGCCGCCACAATGAGCAGTTCTTC	.	TRBJ2-1	TRBV13	.
CASSLAAYNEQFF	TGTGCCAGCAGCTTAGCGGCCTACAATGAGCAGTTCTTC	.	TRBJ2-1	TRBV13	.
CASSEGGYQPQHF	TGCGCCAGCAGCGAAGGGGGCTATCAGCCCCAGCATTTT	once	TRBJ1-5	TRBV5-1	TRBD1
CASSLGWEGAKYEQYF	TGCGCCAGCAGCTTGGGTTGGGAGGGGGCGAAGTACGAGCAGTACTTC	.	TRBJ2-7	TRBV5-1	.
CASSYPGTTDNEQFF	TGTGCCAGCAGCTACCCCGGGACAACCGACAATGAGCAGTTCTTC	.	TRBJ2-1	TRBV7-8	.
CASFGGRVNTEAFF	TGTGCCAGCTTCGGGGGTCGGGTGAACACTGAAGCTTTCTTT	.	TRBJ1-1	TRBV11-3	.